The rows below give T cell receptor beta chains drawn from one sample of a study. TCRdb processed the 5' RACE reads anew with MiXCR; each CDR3 protein has one entry. Of under 65,000 distinct CDR3 sequences listed, roughly 28% are singletons. The sequencing sample was made of tumor-infiltrating memory CD4+ T cells sorted from the breast tumor. These receptors were taken from a female donor with breast cancer. CDR3s include the opening cysteine and the closing phenylalanine or tryptophan. Fields, in order: J gene, clone size, D gene, V gene, CDR3 protein, CDR3 DNA. D genes are given only for firm matches. Clone size is given for some rows only: seen once, a few or many times, or a class if the clone is expanded.

>TRBJ1-3|few|-|TRBV7-9
CASSFDSAKENTIYF
TGTGCCAGCAGCTTCGACAGTGCCAAGGAAAACACCATATATTTT
>TRBJ2-5|-|-|TRBV11-3
CASSRQETQYF
TGTGCCAGCAGCCGACAAGAGACCCAGTACTTC
>TRBJ1-1|many|-|TRBV12-3/TRBV12-4
CASGPLDRNTEAFF
TGTGCCAGCGGGCCTCTGGACAGGAACACTGAAGCTTTCTTT
>TRBJ2-5|-|TRBD2|TRBV5-1
CASSPTSGRETQYF
TGCGCCAGCAGCCCCACTAGCGGGAGAGAGACCCAGTACTTC
>TRBJ2-7|many|TRBD2|TRBV5-1
CASSRTSGTSYEQYF
TGCGCCAGCAGTCGGACTAGCGGGACCTCCTACGAGCAGTACTTC
>TRBJ2-3|few|-|TRBV5-1
CASSIQSSTDTQYF
TGCGCCAGCAGCATACAGTCTAGCACAGATACGCAGTATTTT
>TRBJ2-3|-|-|TRBV7-2
CASTRSWVRSDTQYF
TGTGCCAGCACCCGGAGCTGGGTGAGGTCAGATACGCAGTATTTT
>TRBJ2-6|many|TRBD1|TRBV18
CASSPNTGAGANVLTF
TGTGCCAGCTCACCGAATACAGGGGCTGGGGCCAACGTCCTGACTTTC
>TRBJ2-7|-|TRBD1|TRBV20-1
CSAQAQTGTGRNEQYF
TGCAGTGCCCAAGCTCAAACCGGGACAGGGAGGAACGAGCAGTACTTC
>TRBJ2-3|few|-|TRBV14
CASSPIGPDTQYF
TGTGCCAGCAGCCCTATAGGCCCAGATACGCAGTATTTT
>TRBJ1-5|few|-|TRBV4-1
CASSQVIQGPIGNQPQHF
TGCGCCAGCAGCCAAGTAATACAGGGACCCATTGGCAATCAGCCCCAGCATTTT
>TRBJ2-5|few|-|TRBV6-6
CASRRDLQETQYF
TGTGCCAGCAGGAGGGACTTACAAGAGACCCAGTACTTC
>TRBJ2-1|-|TRBD2|TRBV6-1
CASSAAGGYNEQFF
TGTGCCAGCAGTGCGGCGGGAGGGTACAATGAGCAGTTCTTC
>TRBJ2-1|-|TRBD2|TRBV24-1
CATSDFGDSGRAGDEQFF
TGTGCCACCAGTGATTTCGGGGATAGCGGGAGGGCCGGGGATGAGCAGTTCTTC
>TRBJ1-3|-|-|TRBV5-1
CASSLAGPGNTIYF
TGCGCCAGCAGCTTAGCAGGGCCTGGAAACACCATATATTTT